Following are 2 T cell receptor beta chains from one sample sequenced in a study of T cell repertoires in cytomegalovirus infection (dated by TCRdb to between 2018 and 2020). The instrument given in TCRdb is Illumina HiSeq 1500. The public reads were run again by TCRdb, first through fastp at Q25 and then through MiXCR, and only productive beta chains were kept. When rows share a CDR3 protein, they turn into one entry using the most common DNA and genes. The sample includes about 830,000 distinct CDR3 sequences, with 32% observed a single time. The ten largest make up roughly 12% of the sample. These TCRs are of unknown antigen specificity. The treatment or condition label on this specimen signifies: in vitro stimulation with specific CMV peptide epitopes to enrich CMV-specific T cells. The sequences come from cultured CD8+ T cells from PBMCs, collected from culture after CMV antigen stimulation. The receptors originated from a human donor in good health (CMV status not recorded). Some clones in this sample may be carry-over from other donors' samples.

This chain connects TRBV28 to TRBJ1-2; TRBD1 aligns across 8 bases. With V trimmed by 2 bases and J by 9 bases, 8 bases remained unmatched. CDR3 length equals 14 residues. Germline assignment: CDR1 MDHEN and CDR2 SYDVKM. In DNA, the CDR3 is TGTGCCAGCAGTTTAACGGCAGGGGGCGGGAGCTACACCTTC. This translates into CASSLTAGGGSYTF.

V usage is TRBV7-2 and J usage is TRBJ1-4; 8 bases map to TRBD1. Per the germline V gene, CDR1 is SGHTA and CDR2 is FQGNSA. Trimming removed 2 bases from V and 8 bases from J; junction bases left unmatched: 7. CDR3 length equals 15 residues. CDR3: CASSLYGTGREKLFF. Written as DNA, the CDR3 is TGTGCCAGCAGCTTATACGGGACAGGTCGAGAAAAACTGTTTTTT.